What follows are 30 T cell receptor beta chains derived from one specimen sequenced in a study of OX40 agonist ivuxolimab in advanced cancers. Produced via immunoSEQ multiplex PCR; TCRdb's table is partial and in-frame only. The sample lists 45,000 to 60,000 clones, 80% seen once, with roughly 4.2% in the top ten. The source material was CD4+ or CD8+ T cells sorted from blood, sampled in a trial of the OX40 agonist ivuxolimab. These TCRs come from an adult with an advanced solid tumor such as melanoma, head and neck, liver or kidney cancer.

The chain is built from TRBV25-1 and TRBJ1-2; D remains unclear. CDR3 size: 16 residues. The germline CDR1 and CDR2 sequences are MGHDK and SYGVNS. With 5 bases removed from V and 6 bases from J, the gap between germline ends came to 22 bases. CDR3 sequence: CASSLPGRAGIDGYTF. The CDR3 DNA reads TGTGCCAGCAGTCTACCTGGGAGGGCGGGTATTGATGGCTACACCTTC.

CDR3: CASRGRGQAGNYGYTF. CDR3 bases: TGTGCCAGTCGCGGGAGGGGCCAAGCGGGTAACTATGGCTACACCTTC. V gene TRBV19 combines with J gene TRBJ1-2, with D perhaps matching TRBD1 (5 bases). The CDR3 runs to 16 residues. Germline lookup yields CDR1 LNHDA and CDR2 SQIVND (reference sequence). Deletions cut 8 bases from V and 1 base from J, with 20 bases between.

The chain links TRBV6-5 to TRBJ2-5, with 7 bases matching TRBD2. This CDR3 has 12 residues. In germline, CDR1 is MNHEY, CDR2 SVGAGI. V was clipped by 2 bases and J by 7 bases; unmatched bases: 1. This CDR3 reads CASSYGGGTQYF. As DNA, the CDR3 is TGTGCCAGCAGTTACGGGGGGGGGACCCAGTACTTC.

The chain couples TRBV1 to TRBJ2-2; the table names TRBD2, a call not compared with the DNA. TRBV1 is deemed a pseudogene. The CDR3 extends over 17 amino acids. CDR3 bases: TGCACCAGCGATGCCGGGGGGTTCCCCTTAGGTGCCGGGGAGCTGTTTTTT. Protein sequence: CTSDAGGFPLGAGELFF.

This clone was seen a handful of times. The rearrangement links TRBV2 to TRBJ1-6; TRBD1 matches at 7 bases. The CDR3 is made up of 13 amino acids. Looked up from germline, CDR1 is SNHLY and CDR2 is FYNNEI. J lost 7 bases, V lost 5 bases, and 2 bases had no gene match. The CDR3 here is CASSQGENSPLHF. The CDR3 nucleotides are TGTGCCAGCAGTCAGGGGGAGAATTCACCCCTCCACTTT.

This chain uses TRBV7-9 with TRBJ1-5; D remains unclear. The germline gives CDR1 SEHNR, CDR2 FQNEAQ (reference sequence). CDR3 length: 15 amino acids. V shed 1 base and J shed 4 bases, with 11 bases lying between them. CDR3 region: CASSLGASQNQPQHF. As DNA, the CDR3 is TGTGCCAGCAGCTTAGGGGCCAGCCAGAATCAGCCCCAGCATTTT. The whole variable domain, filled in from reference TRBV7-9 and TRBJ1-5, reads DTGVSQNPRHKITKRGQNVTFRCDPISEHNRLYWYRQTLGQGPEFLTYFQNEAQLEKSRLLSDRFSAERPKGSFSTLEIQRTEQGDSAMYLCASSLGASQNQPQHFGDGTRLSIL.

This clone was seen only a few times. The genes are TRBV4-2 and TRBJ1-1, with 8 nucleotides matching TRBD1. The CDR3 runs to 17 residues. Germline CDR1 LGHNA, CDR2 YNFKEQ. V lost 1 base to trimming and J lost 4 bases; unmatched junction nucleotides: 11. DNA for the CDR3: TGTGCCAGCAGCCAAGCGGCAGGGGGCCGGGGCGGCACTGAAGCTTTCTTT. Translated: CASSQAAGGRGGTEAFF.

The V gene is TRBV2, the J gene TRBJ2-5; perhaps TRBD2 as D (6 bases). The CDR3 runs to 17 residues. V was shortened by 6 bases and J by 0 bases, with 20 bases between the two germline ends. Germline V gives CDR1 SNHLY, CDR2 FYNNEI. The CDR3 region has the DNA TGTGCCAGCAGAGGTTGGGGGACGGGAGAGTACCAAGAGACCCAGTACTTC. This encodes CASRGWGTGEYQETQYF.

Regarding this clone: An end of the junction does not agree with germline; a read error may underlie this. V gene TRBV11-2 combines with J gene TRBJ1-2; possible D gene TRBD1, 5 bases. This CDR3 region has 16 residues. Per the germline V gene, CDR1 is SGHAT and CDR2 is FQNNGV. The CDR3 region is CASSQDLEQDLYGYTF. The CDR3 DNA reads TGCGCCAGCAGCCAAGATCTCGAACAGGACCTCTATGGCTACACCTTC. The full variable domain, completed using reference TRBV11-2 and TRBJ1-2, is EAGVAQSPRYKIIEKRQSVAFWCNPISGHATLYWYQQILGQGPKLLIQFQNNGVVDDSQLPKDRFSAERLKGVDSTLKIQPAKLEDSAVYLCASSQDLEQDLYGYTFGSGTRLTVV.

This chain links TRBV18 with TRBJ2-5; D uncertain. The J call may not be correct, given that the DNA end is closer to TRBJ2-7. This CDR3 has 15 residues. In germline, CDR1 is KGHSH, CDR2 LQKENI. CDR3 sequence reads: CASSPDVILTYEQYF. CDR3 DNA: TGTGCCAGCTCACCTGACGTAATCCTCACCTACGAGCAGTACTTC.

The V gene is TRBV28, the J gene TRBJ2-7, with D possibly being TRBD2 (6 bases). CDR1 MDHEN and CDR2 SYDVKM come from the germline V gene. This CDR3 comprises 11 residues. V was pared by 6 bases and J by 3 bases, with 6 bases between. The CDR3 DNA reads TGTGCCAGCAGGCGGGACTACGAGCAGTACTTC. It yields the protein CASRRDYEQYF.

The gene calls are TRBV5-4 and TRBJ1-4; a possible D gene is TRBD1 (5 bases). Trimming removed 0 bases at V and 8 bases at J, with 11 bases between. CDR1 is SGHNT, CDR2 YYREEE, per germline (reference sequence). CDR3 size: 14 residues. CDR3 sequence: CASSLVGVEEKLFF. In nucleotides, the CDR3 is TGTGCCAGCAGCTTGGTAGGGGTGGAGGAAAAACTGTTTTTT.

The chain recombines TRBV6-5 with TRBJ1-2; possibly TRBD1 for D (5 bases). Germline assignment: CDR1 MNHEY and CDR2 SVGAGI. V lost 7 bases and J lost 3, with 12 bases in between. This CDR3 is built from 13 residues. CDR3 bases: TGTGCCAGCAAACTACAGGAGTACTATGGCTACACCTTC. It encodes CASKLQEYYGYTF.

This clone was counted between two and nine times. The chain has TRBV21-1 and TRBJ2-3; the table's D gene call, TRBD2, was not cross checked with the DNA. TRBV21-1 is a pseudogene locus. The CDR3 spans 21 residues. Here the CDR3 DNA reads TGTGCCAGCAGCAAACGAAGCGGGAGTAGGAAAAGGAGTGGGGCTGGGGATACGCAGTATTTT. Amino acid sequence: CASSKRSGSRKRSGAGDTQYF.

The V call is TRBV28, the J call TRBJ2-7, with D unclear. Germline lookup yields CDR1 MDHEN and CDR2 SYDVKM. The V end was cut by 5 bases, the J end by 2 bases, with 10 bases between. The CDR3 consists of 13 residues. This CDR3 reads CASSLRNPYEQYF. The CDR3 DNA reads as TGTGCCAGCAGTCTTCGGAACCCCTACGAGCAGTACTTC.

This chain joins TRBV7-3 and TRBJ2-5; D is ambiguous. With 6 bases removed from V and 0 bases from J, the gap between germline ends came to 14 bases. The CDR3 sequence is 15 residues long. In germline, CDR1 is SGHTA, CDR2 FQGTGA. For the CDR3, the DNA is TGTGCCAGCAGTACGGACGGTTACTACCAAGAGACCCAGTACTTC. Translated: CASSTDGYYQETQYF. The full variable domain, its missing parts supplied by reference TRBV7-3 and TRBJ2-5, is GAGVSQTPSNKVTEKGKYVELRCDPISGHTALYWYRQSLGQGPEFLIYFQGTGAADDSGLPNDRFFAVRPEGSVSTLKIQRTERGDSAVYLCASSTDGYYQETQYFGPGTRLLVL.

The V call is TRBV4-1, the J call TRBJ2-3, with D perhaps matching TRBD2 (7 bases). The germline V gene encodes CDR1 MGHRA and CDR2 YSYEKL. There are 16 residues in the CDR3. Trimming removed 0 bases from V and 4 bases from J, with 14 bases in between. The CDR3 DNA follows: TGCGCCAGCAGCCAAGATCGGGGAGGGGGGGCAGATACGCAGTATTTT. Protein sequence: CASSQDRGGGADTQYF.

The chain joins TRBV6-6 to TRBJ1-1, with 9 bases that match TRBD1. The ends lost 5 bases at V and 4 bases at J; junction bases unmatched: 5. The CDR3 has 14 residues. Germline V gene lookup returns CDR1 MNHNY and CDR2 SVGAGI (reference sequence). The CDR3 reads CASSTGTGITEAFF. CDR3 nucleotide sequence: TGTGCCAGCAGTACCGGGACAGGGATCACTGAAGCTTTCTTT.

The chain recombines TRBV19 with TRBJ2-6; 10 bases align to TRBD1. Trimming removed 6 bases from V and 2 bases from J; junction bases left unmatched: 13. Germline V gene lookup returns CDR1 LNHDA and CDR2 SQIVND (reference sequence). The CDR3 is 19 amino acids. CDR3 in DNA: TGTGCCAGTAGGTGGGGGACAGGGGTGTTTAGGCCTGGGGCCAACGTCCTGACTTTC. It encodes CASRWGTGVFRPGANVLTF.

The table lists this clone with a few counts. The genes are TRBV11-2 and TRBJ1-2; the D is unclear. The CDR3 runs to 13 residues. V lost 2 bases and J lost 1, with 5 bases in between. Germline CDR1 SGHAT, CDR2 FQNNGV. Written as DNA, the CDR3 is TGTGCCAGCAGCTTAACGCGTAACTATGGCTACACCTTC. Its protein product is CASSLTRNYGYTF.

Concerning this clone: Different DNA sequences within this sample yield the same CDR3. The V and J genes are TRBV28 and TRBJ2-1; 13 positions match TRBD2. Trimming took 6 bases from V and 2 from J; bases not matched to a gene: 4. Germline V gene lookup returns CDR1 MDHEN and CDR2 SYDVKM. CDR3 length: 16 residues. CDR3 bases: TGTGCCAGCAGCCCCGGGACTAGCGGGACCTACAATGAGCAGTTCTTC. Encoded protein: CASSPGTSGTYNEQFF.

DNA of the CDR3: TGTGCCAGCAGCTTAGAATCTCGCCAAGATACGCAGTATTTT. This sequence encodes CASSLESRQDTQYF. This sequence joins TRBV7-9 and TRBJ2-3; D unclear. Germline CDR1 reads SEHNR; CDR2 reads FQNEAQ (reference sequence). There are 14 residues in the CDR3. The V and J ends lost 1 base and 5 bases respectively, with 10 bases between them.

CDR3 coding DNA: TGTGCCAGTAGTATAAAAGCGGGGACCTATAGGGACGAGCAGTACTTC. The encoded protein is CASSIKAGTYRDEQYF. V is TRBV19 and J is TRBJ2-7; TRBD2 matches at 7 bases. V lost 2 bases and J lost 5; bases outside the gene matches: 12. CDR3 length: 16 amino acids. The germline V gene encodes CDR1 LNHDA and CDR2 SQIVND (reference sequence). Supplemented by reference TRBV19 and TRBJ2-7, the full variable domain reads DGGITQSPKYLFRKEGQNVTLSCEQNLNHDAMYWYRQDPGQGLRLIYYSQIVNDFQKGDIAEGYSVSREKKESFPLTVTSAQKNPTAFYLCASSIKAGTYRDEQYFGPGTRLTVT.

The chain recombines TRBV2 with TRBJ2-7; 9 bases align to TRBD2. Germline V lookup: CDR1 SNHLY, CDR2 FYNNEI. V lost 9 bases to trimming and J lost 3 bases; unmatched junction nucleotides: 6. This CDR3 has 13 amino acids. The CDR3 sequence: CARRQTSGYEQYF. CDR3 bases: TGTGCCAGACGACAGACTAGCGGCTACGAGCAGTACTTC.

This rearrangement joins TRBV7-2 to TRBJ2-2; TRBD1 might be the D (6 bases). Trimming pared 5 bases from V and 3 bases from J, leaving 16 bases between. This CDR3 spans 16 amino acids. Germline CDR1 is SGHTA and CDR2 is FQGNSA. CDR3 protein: CASSQRQTGHTGELFF. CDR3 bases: TGTGCCAGCAGCCAACGCCAAACAGGGCACACCGGGGAGCTGTTTTTT.

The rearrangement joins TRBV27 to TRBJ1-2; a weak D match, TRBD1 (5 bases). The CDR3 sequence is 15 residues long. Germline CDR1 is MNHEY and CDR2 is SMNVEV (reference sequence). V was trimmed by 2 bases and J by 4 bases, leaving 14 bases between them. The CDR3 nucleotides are TGTGCCAGCAGTTTACAGGGAGTACGAGGCTATGGCTACACCTTC. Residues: CASSLQGVRGYGYTF.

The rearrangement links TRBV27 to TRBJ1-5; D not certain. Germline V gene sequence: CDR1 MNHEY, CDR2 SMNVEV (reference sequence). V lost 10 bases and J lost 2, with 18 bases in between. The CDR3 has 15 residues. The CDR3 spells CATSSDGMRNQPQHF. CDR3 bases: TGTGCCACCAGCTCGGACGGCATGCGCAATCAGCCCCAGCATTTT.

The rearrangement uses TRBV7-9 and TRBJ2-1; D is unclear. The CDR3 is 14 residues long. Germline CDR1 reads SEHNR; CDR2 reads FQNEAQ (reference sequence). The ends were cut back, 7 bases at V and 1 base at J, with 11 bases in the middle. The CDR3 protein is CASTLGDSYNEQFF. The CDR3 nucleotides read TGTGCCAGCACCCTTGGCGATTCCTACAATGAGCAGTTCTTC. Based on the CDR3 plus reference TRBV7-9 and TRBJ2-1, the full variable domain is DTGVSQNPRHKITKRGQNVTFRCDPISEHNRLYWYRQTLGQGPEFLTYFQNEAQLEKSRLLSDRFSAERPKGSFSTLEIQRTEQGDSAMYLCASTLGDSYNEQFFGPGTRLTVL.

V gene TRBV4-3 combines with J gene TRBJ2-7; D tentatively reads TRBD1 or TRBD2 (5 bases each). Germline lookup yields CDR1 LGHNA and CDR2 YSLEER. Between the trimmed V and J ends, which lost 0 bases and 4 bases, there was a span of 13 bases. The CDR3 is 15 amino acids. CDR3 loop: CASSQDPQGRYEQYF. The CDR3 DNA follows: TGCGCCAGCAGCCAAGATCCCCAGGGACGATACGAGCAGTACTTC.

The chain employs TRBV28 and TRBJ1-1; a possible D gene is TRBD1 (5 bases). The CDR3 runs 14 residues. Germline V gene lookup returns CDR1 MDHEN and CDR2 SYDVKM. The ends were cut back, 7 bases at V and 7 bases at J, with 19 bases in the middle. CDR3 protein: CASMVLRGLGEAFF. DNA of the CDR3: TGTGCCAGCATGGTCTTGAGGGGACTAGGTGAAGCTTTCTTT.